Listed here are 13 T cell receptor beta chains from one sample, sequenced in a study of blood T cell repertoires in COVID-19. Using immunoSEQ multiplex PCR, the repertoire was profiled, and TCRdb retains in-frame clones only, with some absent. The repertoire includes around 91,000 clones, 70% to 90% of them detected once, and under 15% sits in the top ten. Material: peripheral blood. The receptors derive from a human donor in a cohort sampled during active COVID-19.

The CDR3 nucleotides read TGTGCCAGCAGTTATACAGCCCCCTATAATTCACCCCTCCACTTT. Protein: CASSYTAPYNSPLHF. The V gene is TRBV6-5, the J gene TRBJ1-6; D unresolved. This CDR3 contains 15 residues. V was shortened by 3 bases and J by 2 bases, with 8 bases between the two germline ends. CDR1 is MNHEY and CDR2 is SVGAGI in the germline V gene.

This clone has just one count. The chain uses TRBV25-1 and TRBJ1-2, with 10 nucleotides matching TRBD1. Germline CDR1 is MGHDK and CDR2 is SYGVNS. V dropped 3 bases and J dropped 8; count of bases not matched to a gene: 9. This CDR3 has 15 residues. The CDR3 bases are TGTGCCAGCAGTGACCCTGGGACAGGGGTTCGCGGCTACACCTTC. This sequence encodes CASSDPGTGVRGYTF.

V usage is TRBV7-2 and J usage is TRBJ2-3, with 11 bases fitting TRBD2. The CDR3 sequence is 17 residues long. V was clipped by 1 base and J by 1 base; unmatched bases: 4. From germline, CDR1 is SGHTA and CDR2 FQGNSA. The DNA for the CDR3 is TGTGCCAGCAGCTTAGTCGGGACTAGCGGTGGCACAGATACGCAGTATTTT. The encoded protein is CASSLVGTSGGTDTQYF. Filled out from reference TRBV7-2 and TRBJ2-3, the complete variable domain reads GAGVSQSPSNKVTEKGKDVELRCDPISGHTALYWYRQSLGQGLEFLIYFQGNSAPDKSGLPSDRFSAERTGGSVSTLTIQRTQQEDSAVYLCASSLVGTSGGTDTQYFGPGTRLTVL.

J is TRBJ2-3 and V is TRBV9, with 8 bases identical to TRBD2. The CDR3 runs 14 residues. CDR1 is SGDLS, CDR2 YYNGEE, per germline. Trimming removed 3 bases from V and 0 bases from J; junction bases left unmatched: 0. CDR3 DNA: TGTGCCAGCAGCGGGACTAGCAGCACAGATACGCAGTATTTT. It translates to CASSGTSSTDTQYF.

The V call is TRBV5-1, the J call TRBJ2-1, with 7 bases identical to TRBD2. CDR1 and CDR2 from the germline V gene are SGHRS and YFSETQ. CDR3 length equals 15 residues. Unmatched junction bases numbered 9, after V lost 1 base and J lost 8 bases. CDR3 residues: CASSLRSGAGDEQFF. The CDR3 DNA reads as TGCGCCAGCAGCTTGAGGAGCGGGGCGGGCGATGAGCAGTTCTTC.

The chain joins TRBV29-1 to TRBJ2-6; D gene unclear. Trimming cost V 1 base and J 0 bases, with 13 bases left between them. Germline V gene sequence: CDR1 SQVTM, CDR2 ANQGSEA. The CDR3 has 17 residues. Here the CDR3 DNA reads TGCAGCGTTGAAGTTAGATCTATTTTCTCTGGGGCCAACGTCCTGACTTTC. Its protein product is CSVEVRSIFSGANVLTF.

The chain employs TRBV11-2 and TRBJ2-7; unclear D gene. Deletions cut 3 bases from V and 2 bases from J, with 14 bases between. CDR1 and CDR2 from the germline V gene are SGHAT and FQNNGV. This CDR3 is 15 amino acids long. CDR3 in DNA: TGTGCCAGCAGCTTGGGTCCCAGGTACCCCTACGAGCAGTACTTC. It encodes CASSLGPRYPYEQYF. The full variable domain, its missing parts supplied by reference TRBV11-2 and TRBJ2-7, is EAGVAQSPRYKIIEKRQSVAFWCNPISGHATLYWYQQILGQGPKLLIQFQNNGVVDDSQLPKDRFSAERLKGVDSTLKIQPAKLEDSAVYLCASSLGPRYPYEQYFGPGTRLTVT.

In this sample, this clone turned up once. The genes are TRBV11-2 and TRBJ2-7; 8 bases agree with TRBD1. V shed 1 base and J 7 bases; nucleotides not matched to a gene: 6. The V gene's germline CDR1 is SGHAT and CDR2 FQNNGV. This CDR3 spans 14 amino acids. DNA of the CDR3: TGTGCCAGCAGCTTAGTAGCAGGGGGCGAAGAGCAGTACTTC. This sequence encodes CASSLVAGGEEQYF.

This clone was recorded a few times. The chain combines TRBV3-1 (or the pseudogene TRBV3-2) with TRBJ1-2; 8 nucleotides agree with TRBD1. This CDR3 has 14 residues. J lost 7 bases, V lost 5 bases, and 9 bases had no gene match. CDR1 is LGHDT, CDR2 YNNKEL, per germline (reference sequence). CDR3 sequence: CASSSTGGRGGYTF. CDR3 nucleotides: TGTGCCAGCAGCTCCACAGGGGGAAGGGGTGGCTACACCTTC.

This clone was seen once. This chain uses TRBV20-1 with TRBJ1-5; D is ambiguous. Germline assignment: CDR1 DFQATT and CDR2 SNEGSKA (reference sequence). The length of the CDR3 is 13 residues. Trimming pared 3 bases from V and 7 bases from J, leaving 13 bases between. The CDR3 protein is CSASPGSGQPQHF. The CDR3 region has the DNA TGCAGTGCTAGTCCGGGGAGTGGCCAGCCCCAGCATTTT.

The chain recombines TRBV11-2 with TRBJ2-5; 15 positions match TRBD2. This CDR3 spans 16 amino acids. V lost 4 bases and J lost 4; bases outside the gene matches: 4. Germline loops: CDR1 SGHAT, CDR2 FQNNGV. CDR3 DNA: TGTGCCAGCAGCTACGGACTAGCGGGAGGGCCAGAGACCCAGTACTTC. Translation gives CASSYGLAGGPETQYF.

This clone appeared a single time. The chain joins TRBV30 to TRBJ2-5, with 8 bases that match TRBD1. V was pared by 3 bases and J by 5 bases, with 14 bases of the junction left unmatched. This CDR3 is built from 16 residues. CDR1 and CDR2 from the germline V gene are GTSNPN and SVGIG (reference sequence). The CDR3 DNA follows: TGTGCCTGGAGGGGGTTTGGACAGGGCCCCCGGGAGACCCAGTACTTC. Protein sequence: CAWRGFGQGPRETQYF.

The chain has TRBV5-5 and TRBJ2-7; TRBD2 matches at 8 bases. Per germline, CDR1 SGHKS and CDR2 YYEKEE (reference sequence). The CDR3 loop spans 15 amino acids. V lost 4 bases and J lost 4; bases outside the gene matches: 10. This chain's CDR3 is CASSVLAGLRYEQYF. For the CDR3, the DNA is TGTGCCAGCAGCGTTTTAGCGGGATTAAGGTACGAGCAGTACTTC.